This TCR beta chain appears in the sequencing data of a study of cytomegalovirus exposure and HLA in healthy donors. Study as a whole: The 95 to 150 validation repertoires, a later analysis reported, used the same platform as the 666 first-cohort repertoires.

Germline V gene sequence: CDR1 MNHNS, CDR2 SASEGT. V dropped 3 bases and J dropped 0 bases, with 12 bases sitting between them. CDR3 length equals 17 residues. Method: immunoSEQ multiplex PCR; TCRdb's copy keeps in-frame clones and lacks some. The sample records 90,000 to 140,000 clones, 86% being singletons. Remarks on this clone: Its target is unknown.

Among the approximately 130 subjects of the validation cohort, separate from the approximately 700-subject first cohort, were the donors. Study outcomes and limitations: Many donors shared some public TCRs, even though most TCR sequences were rare. A list of about 180 TCR beta chains associated with cytomegalovirus was given.

The sequenced material came from PBMCs. The source is a young woman in good health and CMV-seropositive. The chain couples TRBV6-1 to TRBJ1-6; weak D call: TRBD1 (6 bases). The chain's CDR3 is CASSDRGLSSYNSPLHF. In nucleotides, the CDR3 is TGTGCCAGCAGTGACAGGGGCCTGAGCTCCTATAATTCACCCCTCCACTTT.